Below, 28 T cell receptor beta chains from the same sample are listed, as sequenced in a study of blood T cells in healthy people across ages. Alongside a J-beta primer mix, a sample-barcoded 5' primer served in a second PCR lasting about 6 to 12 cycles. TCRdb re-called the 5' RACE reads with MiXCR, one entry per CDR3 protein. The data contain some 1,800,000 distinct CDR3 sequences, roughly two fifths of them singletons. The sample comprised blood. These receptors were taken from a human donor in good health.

CDR3 bases: TGCAGTGCTAGAAGCCCGCTAGGGGACCGCACAGATACGCAGTATTTT. Translated: CSARSPLGDRTDTQYF. J is TRBJ2-3 and V is TRBV20-1, with D perhaps assigned TRBD1 or TRBD2 (5 bases each). The germline gives CDR1 DFQATT, CDR2 SNEGSKA (reference sequence). The CDR3 is made up of 16 amino acids. V was cut by 2 bases and J by 1 base, with 16 bases left in between.

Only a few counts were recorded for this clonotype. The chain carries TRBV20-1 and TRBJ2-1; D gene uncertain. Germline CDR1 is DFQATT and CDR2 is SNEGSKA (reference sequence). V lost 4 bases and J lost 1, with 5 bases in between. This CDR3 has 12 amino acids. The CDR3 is CSATESYNEQFF. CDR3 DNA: TGCAGTGCTACCGAATCCTACAATGAGCAGTTCTTC.

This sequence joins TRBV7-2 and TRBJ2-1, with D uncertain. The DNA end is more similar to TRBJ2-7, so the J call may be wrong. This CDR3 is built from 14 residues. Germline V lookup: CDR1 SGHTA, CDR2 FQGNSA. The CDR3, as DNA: TGTGCCAGCAGCTTAGGAAGAGTACCTAACGAGCAGTACTTC. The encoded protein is CASSLGRVPNEQYF.

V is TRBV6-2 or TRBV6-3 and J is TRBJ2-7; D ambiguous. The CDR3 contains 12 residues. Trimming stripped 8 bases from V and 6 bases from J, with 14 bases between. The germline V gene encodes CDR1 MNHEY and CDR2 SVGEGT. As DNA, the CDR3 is TGTGCCAGCTGCAAAAGGGATCGCGAGCAGTACTTC. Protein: CASCKRDREQYF.

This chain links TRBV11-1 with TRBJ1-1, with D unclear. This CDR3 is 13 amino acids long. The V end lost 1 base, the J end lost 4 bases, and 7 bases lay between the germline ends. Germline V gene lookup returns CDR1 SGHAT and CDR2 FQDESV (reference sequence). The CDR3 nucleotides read TGTGCCAGCAGCTTAGGGCAGCCCACTGAAGCTTTCTTT. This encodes CASSLGQPTEAFF.

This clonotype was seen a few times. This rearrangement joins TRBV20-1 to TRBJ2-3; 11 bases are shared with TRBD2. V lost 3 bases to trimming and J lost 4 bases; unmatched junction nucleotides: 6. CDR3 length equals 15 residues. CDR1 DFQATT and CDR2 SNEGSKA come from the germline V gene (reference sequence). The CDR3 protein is CSARVSGGAADTQYF. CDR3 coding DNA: TGCAGTGCTAGGGTTAGCGGGGGGGCCGCAGATACGCAGTATTTT.

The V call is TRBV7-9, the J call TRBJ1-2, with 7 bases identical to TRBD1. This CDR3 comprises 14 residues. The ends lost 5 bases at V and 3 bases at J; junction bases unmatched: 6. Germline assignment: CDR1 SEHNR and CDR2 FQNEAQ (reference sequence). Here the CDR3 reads CASSLMQGDYGYTF. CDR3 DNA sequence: TGTGCCAGCAGCCTGATGCAGGGGGACTATGGCTACACCTTC.

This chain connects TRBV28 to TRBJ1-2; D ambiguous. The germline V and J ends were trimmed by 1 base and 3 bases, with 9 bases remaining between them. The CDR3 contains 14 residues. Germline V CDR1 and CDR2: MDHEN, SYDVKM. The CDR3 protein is CASSLYPDDYGYTF. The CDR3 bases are TGTGCCAGCAGTTTATACCCCGACGACTATGGCTACACCTTC.

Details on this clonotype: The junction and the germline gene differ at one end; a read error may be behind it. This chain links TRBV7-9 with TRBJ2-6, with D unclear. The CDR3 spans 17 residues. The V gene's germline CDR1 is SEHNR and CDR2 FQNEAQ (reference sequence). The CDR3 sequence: CVSSLSRVLSGANVLTF. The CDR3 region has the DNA TGTGTCAGCAGCTTATCCAGAGTCCTCTCTGGGGCCAACGTCCTGACTTTC.

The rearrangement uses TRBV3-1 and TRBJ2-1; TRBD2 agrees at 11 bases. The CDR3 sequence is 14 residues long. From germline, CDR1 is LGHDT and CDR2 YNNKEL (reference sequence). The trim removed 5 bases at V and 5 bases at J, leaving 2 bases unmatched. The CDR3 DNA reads TGTGCCAGCAGCTGGACTAGCGGGCACAATGAGCAGTTCTTC. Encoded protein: CASSWTSGHNEQFF.

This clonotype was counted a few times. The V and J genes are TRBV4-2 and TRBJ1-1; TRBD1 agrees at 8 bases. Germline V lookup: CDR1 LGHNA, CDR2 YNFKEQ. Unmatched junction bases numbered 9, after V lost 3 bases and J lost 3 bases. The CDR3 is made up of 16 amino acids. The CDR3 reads CASSQQTGGWDTEAFF. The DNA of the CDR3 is TGTGCCAGCAGCCAGCAAACAGGGGGATGGGACACTGAAGCTTTCTTT.

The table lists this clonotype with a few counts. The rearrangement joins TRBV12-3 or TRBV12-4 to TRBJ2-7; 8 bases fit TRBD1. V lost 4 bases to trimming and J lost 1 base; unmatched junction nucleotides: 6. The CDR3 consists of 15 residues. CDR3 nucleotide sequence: TGTGCCAGCAGTTCCTCCAGGGGGCCTTCCTACGAGCAGTACTTC. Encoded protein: CASSSSRGPSYEQYF.

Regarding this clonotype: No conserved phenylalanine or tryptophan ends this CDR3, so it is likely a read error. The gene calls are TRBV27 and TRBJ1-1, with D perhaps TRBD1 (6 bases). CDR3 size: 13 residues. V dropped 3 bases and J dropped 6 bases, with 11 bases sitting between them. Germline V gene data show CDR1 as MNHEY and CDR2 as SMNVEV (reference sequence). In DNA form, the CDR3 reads TGTGCCAGCAGTTTCGGGACACCGCCTGAAGCTTTCGTT. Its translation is CASSFGTPPEAFV.

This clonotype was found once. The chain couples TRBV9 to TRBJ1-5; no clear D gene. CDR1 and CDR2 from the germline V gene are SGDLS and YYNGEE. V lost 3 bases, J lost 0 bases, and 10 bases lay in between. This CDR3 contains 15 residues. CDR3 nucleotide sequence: TGTGCCAGCAGCGAAGAGGCATATAGCAATCAGCCCCAGCATTTT. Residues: CASSEEAYSNQPQHF.

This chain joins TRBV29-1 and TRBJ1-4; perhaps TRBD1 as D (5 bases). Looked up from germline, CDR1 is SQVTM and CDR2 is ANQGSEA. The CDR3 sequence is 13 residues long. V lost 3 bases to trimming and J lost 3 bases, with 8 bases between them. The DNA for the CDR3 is TGCAGCGTTGAGGAGGGGCCTAATGAAAAACTGTTTTTT. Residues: CSVEEGPNEKLFF. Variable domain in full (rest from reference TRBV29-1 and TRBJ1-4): SAVISQKPSRDICQRGTSLTIQCQVDSQVTMMFWYRQQPGQSLTLIATANQGSEATYESGFVIDKFPISRPNLTFSTLTVSNMSPEDSSIYLCSVEEGPNEKLFFGSGTQLSVL.

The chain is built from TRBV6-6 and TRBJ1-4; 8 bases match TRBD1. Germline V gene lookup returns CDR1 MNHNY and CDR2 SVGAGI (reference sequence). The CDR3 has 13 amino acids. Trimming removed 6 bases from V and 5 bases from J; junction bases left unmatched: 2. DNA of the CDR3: TGTGCCAGCAGGCGGACAGGGAATGAAAAACTGTTTTTT. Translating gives CASRRTGNEKLFF.

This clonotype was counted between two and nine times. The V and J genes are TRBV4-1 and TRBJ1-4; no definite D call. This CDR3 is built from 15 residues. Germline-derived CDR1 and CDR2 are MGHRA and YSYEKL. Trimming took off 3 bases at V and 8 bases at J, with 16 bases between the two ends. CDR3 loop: CASSHYTGGQEKLFF. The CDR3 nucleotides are TGCGCCAGCAGCCACTATACGGGAGGGCAGGAAAAACTGTTTTTT.

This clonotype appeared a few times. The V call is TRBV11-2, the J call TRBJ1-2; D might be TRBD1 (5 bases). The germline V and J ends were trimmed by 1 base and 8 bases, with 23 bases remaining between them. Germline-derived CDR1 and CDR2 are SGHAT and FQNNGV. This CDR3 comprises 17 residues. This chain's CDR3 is CASSLVQTGRLGGGYTF. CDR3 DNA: TGTGCCAGCAGCTTAGTCCAGACGGGACGGCTGGGGGGAGGCTACACCTTC.

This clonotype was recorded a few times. The CDR3 spells CATVLGREQYF. CDR3 bases: TGTGCCACCGTTTTGGGCCGTGAGCAGTACTTC. This chain links TRBV6-5 with TRBJ2-7; D is uncertain. The CDR3 totals 11 residues. CDR1 is MNHEY and CDR2 is SVGAGI in the germline V gene. Trimming took off 10 bases at V and 7 bases at J, with 14 bases between the two ends.

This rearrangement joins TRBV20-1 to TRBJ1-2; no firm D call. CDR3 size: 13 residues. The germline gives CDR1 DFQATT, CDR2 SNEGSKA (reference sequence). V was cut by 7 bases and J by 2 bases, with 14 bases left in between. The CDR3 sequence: CSESGLRNYGYTF. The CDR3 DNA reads TGCAGTGAGTCGGGGTTGCGGAACTATGGCTACACCTTC.

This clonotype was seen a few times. CDR3 coding DNA: TGCAGTGCTAGAGTAGGTAGCGGGGGGGCCAGGTACAATGAGCAGTTCTTC. It yields the protein CSARVGSGGARYNEQFF. The V gene is TRBV20-1, the J gene TRBJ2-1, with TRBD2 matching 11 bases. Germline loops: CDR1 DFQATT, CDR2 SNEGSKA (reference sequence). The trim removed 1 base at V and 4 bases at J, leaving 9 bases unmatched. The length of the CDR3 is 17 residues.

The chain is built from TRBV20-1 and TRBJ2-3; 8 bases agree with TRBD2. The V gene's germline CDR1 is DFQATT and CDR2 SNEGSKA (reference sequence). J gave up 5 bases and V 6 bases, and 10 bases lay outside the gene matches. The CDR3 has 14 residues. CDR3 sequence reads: CSATGLAGGDTQYF. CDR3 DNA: TGCAGTGCCACCGGCCTTGCGGGGGGAGATACGCAGTATTTT.

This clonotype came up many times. CDR3 DNA: TGTGCCAGCAGCTTCCGTTCCCCTCCGAATACCATCTACTACGAGCAGTACTTC. Translating gives CASSFRSPPNTIYYEQYF. The chain joins TRBV12-3 or TRBV12-4 to TRBJ2-7; D unresolved. V was trimmed by 6 bases and J by 3 bases, leaving 27 bases between them. CDR3 length equals 18 residues.

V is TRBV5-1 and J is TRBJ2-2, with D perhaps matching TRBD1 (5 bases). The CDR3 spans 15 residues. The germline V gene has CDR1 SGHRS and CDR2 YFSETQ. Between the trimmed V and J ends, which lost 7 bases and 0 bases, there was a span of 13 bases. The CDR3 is CASSGPVANTGELFF. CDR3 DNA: TGCGCCAGCTCAGGGCCAGTCGCGAACACCGGGGAGCTGTTTTTT.

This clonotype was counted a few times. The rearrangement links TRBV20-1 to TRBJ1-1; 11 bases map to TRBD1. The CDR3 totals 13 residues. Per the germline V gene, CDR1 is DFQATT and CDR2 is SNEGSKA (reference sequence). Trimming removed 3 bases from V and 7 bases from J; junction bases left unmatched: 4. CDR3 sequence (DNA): TGCAGTGCTAGCGGGACAGGGGGGGATGAAGCTTTCTTT. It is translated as CSASGTGGDEAFF.

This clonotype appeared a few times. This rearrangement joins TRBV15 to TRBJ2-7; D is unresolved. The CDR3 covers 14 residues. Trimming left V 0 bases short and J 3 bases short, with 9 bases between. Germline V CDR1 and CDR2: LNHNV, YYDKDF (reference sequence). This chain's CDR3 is CATSRDRSNYEQYF. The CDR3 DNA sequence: TGTGCCACCAGCAGAGATAGGTCCAACTACGAGCAGTACTTC.

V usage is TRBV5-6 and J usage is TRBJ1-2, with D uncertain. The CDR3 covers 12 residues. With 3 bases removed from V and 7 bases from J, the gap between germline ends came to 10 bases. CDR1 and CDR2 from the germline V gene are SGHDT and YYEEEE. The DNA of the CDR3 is TGTGCCAGCAGCTCGGCTAGCCTTGGCTACACCTTC. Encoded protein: CASSSASLGYTF.

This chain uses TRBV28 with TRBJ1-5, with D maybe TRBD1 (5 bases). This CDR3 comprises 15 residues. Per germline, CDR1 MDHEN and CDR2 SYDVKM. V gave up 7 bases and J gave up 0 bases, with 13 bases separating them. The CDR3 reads CASNPGGVSNQPQHF. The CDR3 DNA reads TGTGCCAGCAACCCCGGAGGGGTTAGCAATCAGCCCCAGCATTTT.